The source of this T cell receptor (beta chain) is a study of beta chain features in type 1 diabetes (dated by TCRdb to about 2018). Notes on the research overall: Patients and healthy donors did not differ in mean age, gender distribution, total cell number or subset yield. Whereas all 30 or so donors provided naive and central memory subsets, regulatory and stem cell-like memory subsets were isolated from just 8 patients and roughly eight healthy donors. A total of approximately 110,000,000 sorted cells were examined across all samples, and a strong correlation was observed between cell number per subset and RNA yield. The study compared the TCRB repertoires of sorted circulating CD4+ T cell subsets in recently diagnosed type 1 diabetes patients with those in matched healthy donors.

Each donor gave one peripheral blood draw, around 100 mL on average, collected into heparinised tubes. Using a panel that included CD45RO, CCR7, CD25, CD127, CD95 and CD27, naive, central memory, regulatory and stem cell-like memory CD4+ T cells were sorted on a BD FACSAria II. Every sorted population had a purity above 95%. PBMCs were isolated right away by Lymphoprep density gradient centrifugation and were stained directly, without culture. So that batch effects would be minimized, each experiment stained and sorted samples in pairs, pairing one healthy donor with one patient. The sample holds a few counts of this clone. This receptor's antigen is unknown. One base away there is no much larger clone; base qualities are not given. The same CDR3 arises from other DNA sequences in this sample as well. Broader findings and caveats from the paper: A moderate but significant shortening of TCRB CDR3 length was observed in type 1 diabetes patients in all four CD4+ subsets. Naive, central memory and regulatory TCRB repertoires appeared more similar among patients than among healthy donors. At VDJ recombination sites, type 1 diabetes patients had fewer insertions and more deleted nucleotides, which implies abnormalities in thymic rearrangement. PCR may preferentially amplify shorter templates, but because patient and control samples were amplified and corrected together, any resulting skew would affect both groups equally. Sequencing cDNA rather than genomic DNA could over-represent highly expressing activated cells, although activation and CD3 levels did not differ between groups. Only small numbers of individuals were included in the HLA sub-analyses, which left unresolved whether HLA type had any influence on TCRB rearrangement.

The cysteine opens and the phenylalanine closes a CDR3 of 14 amino acids. Only CDR3 DNA is held: 42 bases, read in frame from base 1. CDR1 and CDR2 (SQVTM, ANQGSEA) derive from the germline V gene. At the junction V is shortened by 4 bases and J by 0 bases, with 7 bases in between. The entire amount of isolated RNA was reverse transcribed using the High Capacity cDNA Reverse Transcription Kit, so the sequenced TCRB transcripts were expressed ones. Deep immunoSEQ sequencing was performed on naive, central memory and regulatory T cell samples, with an average of roughly 4 million total reads per sample. Sorted cells were lysed in RLT buffer and RNA was extracted with DNase-treated RNeasy Micro or Mini kits, depending on cell number. Each cell subset was processed on its own to prevent cross-contamination, while patient and healthy donor samples were processed together. The immunoSEQ multiplex PCR was used to amplify TCRB sequences from cDNA, generating 87-bp fragments that spanned the CDR3 region. Amplicons were sequenced on the Illumina HiSeq platform. The authors' analysis ran thus. PCR bias was computationally corrected using synthetic template baselines, reads within Hamming distance 2 were collapsed, and singletons that could not be merged were discarded. Reads were aligned against IMGT to assign V, D and J genes, CDR3 length and insertions or deletions at six rearrangement sites. Within each subset, clonotype counts were normalized to the number of sorted cells before true diversity and Gini coefficients were calculated with the tcR R package. Repertoire sharing was quantified using the overlap coefficient calculated on TCRB nucleotide sequences. The table comes from immuneACCESS by way of TCRdb, which keeps in-frame sequences with V and J called. Part of the clones is missing from these tables; in studies checked, under half for an unresolved V gene and the rest for unknown reasons. For V, J and clone size, that table is used; D and trimming come from the DNA. Counted in this sample were fewer than 400,000 clones; roughly 8.8% of them appeared once. The leading ten clones occupy roughly 1% of the sample.

The clonotype comes from a man aged 25 to 40 with type 1 diabetes. This chain is built from TRBV29-1 and TRBJ2-6; there is no confident call for the D gene. Material for sequencing was central memory CD4+ T cells from blood. CDR3 sequence: CSVGGHSGANVLTF. The sequenced DNA: TGCAGCGTTGGAGGTCACTCTGGGGCCAACGTCCTGACTTTC.